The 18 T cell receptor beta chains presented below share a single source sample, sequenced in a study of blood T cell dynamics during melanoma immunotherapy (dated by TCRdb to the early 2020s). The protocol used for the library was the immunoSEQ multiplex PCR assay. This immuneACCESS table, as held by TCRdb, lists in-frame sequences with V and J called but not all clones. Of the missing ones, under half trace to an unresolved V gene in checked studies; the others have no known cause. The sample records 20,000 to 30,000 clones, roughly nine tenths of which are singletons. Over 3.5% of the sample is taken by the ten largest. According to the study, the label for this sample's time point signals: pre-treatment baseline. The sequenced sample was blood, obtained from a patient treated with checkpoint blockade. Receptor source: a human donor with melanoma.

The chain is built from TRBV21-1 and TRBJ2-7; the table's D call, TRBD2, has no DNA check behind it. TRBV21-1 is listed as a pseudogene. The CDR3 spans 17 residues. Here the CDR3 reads CASSKAEREGPRHEQYF. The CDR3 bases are TGTGCCAGCAGCAAAGCCGAGAGGGAGGGCCCTCGACACGAGCAGTACTTC.

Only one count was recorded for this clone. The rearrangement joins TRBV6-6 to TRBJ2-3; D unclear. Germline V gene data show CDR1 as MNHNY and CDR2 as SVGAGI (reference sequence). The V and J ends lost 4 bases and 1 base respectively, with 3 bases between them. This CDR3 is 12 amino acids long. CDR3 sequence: CASSLRTDTQYF. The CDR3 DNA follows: TGTGCCAGCAGTTTGCGCACAGATACGCAGTATTTT.

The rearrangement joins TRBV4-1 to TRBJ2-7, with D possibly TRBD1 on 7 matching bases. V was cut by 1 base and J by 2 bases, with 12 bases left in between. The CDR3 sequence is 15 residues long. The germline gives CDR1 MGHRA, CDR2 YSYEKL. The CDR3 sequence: CASSQGQGGTYEQYF. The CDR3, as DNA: TGCGCCAGCAGCCAAGGTCAGGGGGGAACCTACGAGCAGTACTTC.

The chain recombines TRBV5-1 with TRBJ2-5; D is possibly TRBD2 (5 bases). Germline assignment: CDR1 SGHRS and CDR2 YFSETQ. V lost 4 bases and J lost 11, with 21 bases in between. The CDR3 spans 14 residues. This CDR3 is CASSPILAGQEQYF. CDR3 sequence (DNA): TGCGCCAGCAGCCCTATTCTAGCTGGGCAAGAGCAGTACTTC.

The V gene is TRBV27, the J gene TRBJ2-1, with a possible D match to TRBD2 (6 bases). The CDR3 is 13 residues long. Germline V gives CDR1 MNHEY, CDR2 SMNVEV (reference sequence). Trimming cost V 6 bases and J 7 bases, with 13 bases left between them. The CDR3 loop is CASRGGKWNEQFF. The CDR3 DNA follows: TGTGCCAGCAGAGGAGGGAAGTGGAATGAGCAGTTCTTC.

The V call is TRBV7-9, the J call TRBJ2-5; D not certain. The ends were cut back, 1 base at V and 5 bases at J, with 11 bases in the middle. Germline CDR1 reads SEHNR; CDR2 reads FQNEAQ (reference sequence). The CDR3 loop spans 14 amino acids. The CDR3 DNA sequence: TGTGCCAGCAGCTTAGGACGGGTAGGCGAGACCCAGTACTTC. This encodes CASSLGRVGETQYF.

The CDR3 coding sequence is TGTGCCATCAGTCAACCTAGGACAGGGGACCTGGGTGGCTACACCTTC. Its protein product is CAISQPRTGDLGGYTF. The chain employs TRBV10-3 and TRBJ1-2, with TRBD1 identical over 9 bases. Germline V CDR1 and CDR2: ENHRY, SYGVKD. J lost 7 bases, V lost 5 bases, and 14 bases had no gene match. This CDR3 region has 16 residues.

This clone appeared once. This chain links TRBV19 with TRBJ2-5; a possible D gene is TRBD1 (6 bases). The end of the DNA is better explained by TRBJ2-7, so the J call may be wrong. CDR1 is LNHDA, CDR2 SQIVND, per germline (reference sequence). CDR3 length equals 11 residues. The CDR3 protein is CASTSQGEQYF. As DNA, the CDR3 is TGTGCCAGTACCTCACAGGGCGAGCAGTACTTC.

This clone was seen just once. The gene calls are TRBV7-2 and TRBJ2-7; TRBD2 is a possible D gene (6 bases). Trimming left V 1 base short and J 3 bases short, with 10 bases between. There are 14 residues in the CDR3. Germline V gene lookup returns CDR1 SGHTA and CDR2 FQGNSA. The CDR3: CASSLEEGFYEQYF. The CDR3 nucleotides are TGTGCCAGCAGCTTAGAGGAGGGCTTCTACGAGCAGTACTTC.

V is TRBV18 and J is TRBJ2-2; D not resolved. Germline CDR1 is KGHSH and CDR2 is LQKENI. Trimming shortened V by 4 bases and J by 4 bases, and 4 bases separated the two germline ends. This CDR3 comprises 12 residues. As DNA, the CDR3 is TGTGCCAGCTCACGAAGCACCGGGGAGCTGTTTTTT. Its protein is CASSRSTGELFF.

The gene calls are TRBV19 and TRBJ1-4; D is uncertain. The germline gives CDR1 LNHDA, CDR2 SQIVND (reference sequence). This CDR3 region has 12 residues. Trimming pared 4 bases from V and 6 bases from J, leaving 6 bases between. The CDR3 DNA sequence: TGTGCCAGTAGTAATGTGGATGAAAAACTGTTTTTT. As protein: CASSNVDEKLFF.

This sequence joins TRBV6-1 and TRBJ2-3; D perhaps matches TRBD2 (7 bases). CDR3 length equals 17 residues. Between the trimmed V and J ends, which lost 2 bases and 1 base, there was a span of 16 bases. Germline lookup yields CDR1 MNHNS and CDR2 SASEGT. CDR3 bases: TGTGCCAGCAGTGAACGGACAGAGCTAGCGGGCACAGATACGCAGTATTTT. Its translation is CASSERTELAGTDTQYF.

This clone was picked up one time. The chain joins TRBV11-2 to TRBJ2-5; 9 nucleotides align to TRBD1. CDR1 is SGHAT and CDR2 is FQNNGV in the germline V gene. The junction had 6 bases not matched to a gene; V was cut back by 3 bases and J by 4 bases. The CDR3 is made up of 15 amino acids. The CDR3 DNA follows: TGTGCCAGCAGCTTGGGGACAGGGAGGGTAGAGACCCAGTACTTC. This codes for CASSLGTGRVETQYF.

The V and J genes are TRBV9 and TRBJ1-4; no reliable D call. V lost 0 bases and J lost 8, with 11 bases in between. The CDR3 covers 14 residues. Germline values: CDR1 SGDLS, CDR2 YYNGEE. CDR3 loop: CASSVEHLSEKLFF. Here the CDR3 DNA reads TGTGCCAGCAGCGTAGAACACCTTAGCGAAAAACTGTTTTTT.

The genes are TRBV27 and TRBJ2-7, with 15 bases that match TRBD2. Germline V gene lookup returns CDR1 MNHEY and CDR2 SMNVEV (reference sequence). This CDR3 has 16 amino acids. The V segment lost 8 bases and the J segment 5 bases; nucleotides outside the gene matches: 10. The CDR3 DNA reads TGTGCCAGCCGTGGACTAGCGGGAGGGCCGTCGGACGAGCAGTACTTC. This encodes CASRGLAGGPSDEQYF.

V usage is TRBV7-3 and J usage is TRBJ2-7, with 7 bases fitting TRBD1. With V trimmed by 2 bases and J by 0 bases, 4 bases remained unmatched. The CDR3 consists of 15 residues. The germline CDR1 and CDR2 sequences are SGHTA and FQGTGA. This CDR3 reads CASSLGPGGSYEQYF. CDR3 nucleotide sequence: TGTGCCAGCAGCTTAGGCCCAGGGGGCTCCTACGAGCAGTACTTC.

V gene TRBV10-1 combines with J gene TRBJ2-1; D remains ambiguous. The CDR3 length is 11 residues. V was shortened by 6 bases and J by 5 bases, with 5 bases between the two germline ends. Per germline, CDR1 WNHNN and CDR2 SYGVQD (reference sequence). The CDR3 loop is CASSSNNEQFF. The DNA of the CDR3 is TGCGCCAGCAGCTCTAACAATGAGCAGTTCTTC.

The CDR3 DNA sequence: TGTGCCAGCAGCTTCTTAGCGGGAGACGGGGAGCTGTTTTTT. Encoded protein: CASSFLAGDGELFF. This chain connects TRBV11-2 to TRBJ2-2; 9 bases map to TRBD2. Germline V gives CDR1 SGHAT, CDR2 FQNNGV. J gave up 7 bases and V 3 bases, and 3 bases lay outside the gene matches. The CDR3 totals 14 residues.